A single sample gave rise to the 18 T cell receptor beta chains below, sequenced in a study of immune cell composition in non-small cell lung cancer. Here immunoSEQ multiplex PCR was the method, and the copy in TCRdb shows in-frame clones only, minus some. In the table there are nearly 10,000 clones, approximately 64% of which are singletons. The sequenced sample was lung tumor tissue. The receptors were gathered from a human donor with non-small cell lung cancer.

The chain combines TRBV7-2 with TRBJ2-1, with TRBD2 identical over 8 bases. With V trimmed by 10 bases and J by 4 bases, 3 bases remained unmatched. Germline CDR1 and CDR2: SGHTA and FQGNSA. This CDR3 comprises 12 residues. CDR3 sequence reads: CATREGYNEQFF. CDR3 DNA sequence: TGTGCCACCCGGGAGGGTTACAATGAGCAGTTCTTC. Looking up the rest from reference TRBV7-2 and TRBJ2-1 gives the full variable domain: GAGVSQSPSNKVTEKGKDVELRCDPISGHTALYWYRQSLGQGLEFLIYFQGNSAPDKSGLPSDRFSAERTGGSVSTLTIQRTQQEDSAVYLCATREGYNEQFFGPGTRLTVL.

The chain joins TRBV7-8 to TRBJ1-5; D unresolved. CDR1 and CDR2 from the germline V gene are SGHVS and FQNEAQ. The CDR3 is made up of 16 amino acids. V was trimmed by 5 bases and J by 4 bases, leaving 18 bases between them. The CDR3 loop is CASSPRSQLSNQPQHF. CDR3 nucleotides: TGTGCCAGCAGCCCAAGGTCCCAACTCTCAAATCAGCCCCAGCATTTT.

This clone was observed once. This rearrangement joins TRBV9 to TRBJ2-5, with 11 positions matching TRBD2. CDR1 and CDR2 (germline): SGDLS, YYNGEE. This CDR3 comprises 16 residues. V dropped 1 base and J dropped 2; count of bases not matched to a gene: 4. CDR3 nucleotide sequence: TGTGCCAGCAGCGTATTGTCTAGCGGGGGGCAAGAGACCCAGTACTTC. Protein sequence: CASSVLSSGGQETQYF.

V is TRBV30 and J is TRBJ1-1; the match to TRBD1 covers 7 bases. Germline loops: CDR1 GTSNPN, CDR2 SVGIG (reference sequence). CDR3 size: 12 residues. V gave up 5 bases and J gave up 5 bases; unmatched junction bases: 5. The CDR3 here is CAWQAGGTEAFF. Written as DNA, the CDR3 is TGTGCCTGGCAAGCAGGGGGGACTGAAGCTTTCTTT.

This chain joins TRBV11-2 and TRBJ1-1; tentatively, D is TRBD1 (5 bases). The germline gives CDR1 SGHAT, CDR2 FQNNGV. This CDR3 is 13 amino acids long. The V end was cut by 3 bases, the J end by 10 bases, with 15 bases between. CDR3: CASSFERGVGAFF. Written as DNA, the CDR3 is TGTGCCAGCAGCTTTGAGAGGGGCGTAGGAGCTTTCTTT.

This sequence joins TRBV27 and TRBJ2-4, with D possibly being TRBD1 or TRBD2 (5 bases each). The germline gives CDR1 MNHEY, CDR2 SMNVEV (reference sequence). V was pared by 0 bases and J by 9 bases, with 6 bases between. This CDR3 contains 12 residues. The DNA of the CDR3 is TGTGCCAGCAGTTTATCTGGGGGCATTCAGTACTTC. It specifies CASSLSGGIQYF.

V gene TRBV11-1 combines with J gene TRBJ1-6; perhaps TRBD1 as D (5 bases). The CDR3 totals 13 residues. Trimming cost V 5 bases and J 11 bases, with 13 bases left between them. The germline V gene encodes CDR1 SGHAT and CDR2 FQDESV (reference sequence). CDR3 coding DNA: TGTGCCAGCAGCCCCCTAGGGGAGACACCCCTCCACTTT. Translation: CASSPLGETPLHF.

This clone has just a few counts. The V call is TRBV5-1, the J call TRBJ2-7; D perhaps matches TRBD1 (6 bases). The V and J ends lost 4 bases and 3 bases respectively, with 17 bases between them. Germline-derived CDR1 and CDR2 are SGHRS and YFSETQ. The CDR3 contains 15 residues. CDR3 coding DNA: TGCGCCAGCAGCCAGGCTTGGACAGCGAACTACGAGCAGTACTTC. It codes for CASSQAWTANYEQYF. The full variable domain, its missing parts supplied by reference TRBV5-1 and TRBJ2-7, is KAGVTQTPRYLIKTRGQQVTLSCSPISGHRSVSWYQQTPGQGLQFLFEYFSETQRNKGNFPGRFSGRQFSNSRSEMNVSTLELGDSALYLCASSQAWTANYEQYFGPGTRLTVT.

This chain connects TRBV4-2 to TRBJ1-4; the match to TRBD1 covers 10 bases. The CDR3 is made up of 18 amino acids. The V segment lost 0 bases and the J segment 0 bases; nucleotides outside the gene matches: 4. Germline V gene lookup returns CDR1 LGHNA and CDR2 YNFKEQ. The CDR3 is CASSQDGTGATTNEKLFF. In nucleotides, the CDR3 is TGTGCCAGCAGCCAAGATGGGACAGGGGCCACAACTAATGAAAAACTGTTTTTT.

This clone came up once. The chain has TRBV7-6 and TRBJ2-3, with 8 bases fitting TRBD2. The V gene end was trimmed by 4 bases and the J gene end by 5 bases; junction bases not matched to a gene: 14. This CDR3 region has 17 residues. Germline CDR1 is SGHVS and CDR2 is FNYEAQ. As DNA, the CDR3 is TGTGCCAGCAGCTATCCTCGGGAGGGACCCGATTTAGATACGCAGTATTTT. Protein sequence: CASSYPREGPDLDTQYF.

The chain has TRBV6-4 and TRBJ1-1; TRBD1 matches at 8 bases. Trimming cost V 4 bases and J 8 bases; bases outside gene matches: 9. The V gene's germline CDR1 is MRHNA and CDR2 SNTAGT. The CDR3 is 14 residues long. The CDR3, as DNA: TGTGCCAGCAGTGTTTTCCAGGGGGCAGGGGAAGCTTTCTTT. It codes for CASSVFQGAGEAFF.

The chain recombines TRBV7-3 with TRBJ2-1; TRBD2 matches at 7 bases. V shed 0 bases, J shed 3 bases, and the junction held 2 bases outside the gene matches. Looked up from germline, CDR1 is SGHTA and CDR2 is FQGTGA. The CDR3 is 15 residues long. The CDR3 nucleotides are TGTGCCAGCAGCTTAACTCCTAGCGGCTACAATGAGCAGTTCTTC. Translated, it gives CASSLTPSGYNEQFF.

This rearrangement joins TRBV6-4 to TRBJ2-2; D uncertain. V was clipped by 5 bases and J by 1 base, with 11 bases between them. The CDR3 has 15 residues. The germline V gene has CDR1 MRHNA and CDR2 SNTAGT. CDR3 loop: CASSRQVENTGELFF. The CDR3 DNA follows: TGTGCCAGCAGTCGACAAGTTGAGAACACCGGGGAGCTGTTTTTT.

Only a few counts were recorded for this clone. The DNA of the CDR3 is TGTGCCAGCAGCCACGGACAGGGGGACGTGTACCAAGAGACCCAGTACTTC. This sequence encodes CASSHGQGDVYQETQYF. The chain uses TRBV4-2 and TRBJ2-5, with 10 bases fitting TRBD1. V lost 3 bases, J lost 0 bases, and 7 bases stayed unmatched. Germline CDR1 and CDR2: LGHNA and YNFKEQ. This CDR3 is 17 amino acids long.

J is TRBJ1-5 and V is TRBV28; 10 bases match TRBD1. V dropped 6 bases and J dropped 4; count of bases not matched to a gene: 6. The CDR3 is 15 amino acids. Germline-derived CDR1 and CDR2 are MDHEN and SYDVKM. DNA of the CDR3: TGTGCCAGCAGCCCGACAGGGGGCGCAAATCAGCCCCAGCATTTT. It translates to CASSPTGGANQPQHF.

This clone was counted a few times. The rearrangement links TRBV7-8 to TRBJ1-1, with D possibly TRBD1 on 5 matching bases. The CDR3 consists of 15 residues. Between the trimmed V and J ends, which lost 4 bases and 1 base, there was a span of 13 bases. Looked up from germline, CDR1 is SGHVS and CDR2 is FQNEAQ. CDR3 sequence reads: CASSSLRGANTEAFF. CDR3 DNA: TGTGCCAGCAGCTCCTTGAGGGGAGCGAACACTGAAGCTTTCTTT.

This clone has just a few counts. The genes are TRBV5-4 and TRBJ2-1, with 8 positions matching TRBD2. CDR1 is SGHNT, CDR2 YYREEE, per germline (reference sequence). Trimming cost V 0 bases and J 16 bases; bases outside gene matches: 15. The CDR3 runs 15 residues. The CDR3 region has the DNA TGTGCCAGCAGCTTGGGTCCAGCGGGGGACCGTCAAAGATTCTTC. As protein: CASSLGPAGDRQRFF. The variable domain in full, completed from reference TRBV5-4 and TRBJ2-1, reads ETGVTQSPTHLIKTRGQQVTLRCSSQSGHNTVSWYQQALGQGPQFIFQYYREEENGRGNFPPRFSGLQFPNYSSELNVNALELDDSALYLCASSLGPAGDRQRFFGPGTRLTVL.

In its sample, this clone was seen a few times. Other DNA sequences within the sample encode an identical CDR3. The rearrangement links TRBV11-3 to TRBJ2-7; D gene uncertain. CDR1 and CDR2 from the germline V gene are SGHNT and YENEEA. V lost 1 base and J lost 0, with 7 bases in between. The CDR3 loop spans 14 amino acids. CDR3 in amino acids: CASSLVASSYEQYF. The CDR3 nucleotides read TGTGCCAGCAGCTTAGTGGCTAGCTCCTACGAGCAGTACTTC.